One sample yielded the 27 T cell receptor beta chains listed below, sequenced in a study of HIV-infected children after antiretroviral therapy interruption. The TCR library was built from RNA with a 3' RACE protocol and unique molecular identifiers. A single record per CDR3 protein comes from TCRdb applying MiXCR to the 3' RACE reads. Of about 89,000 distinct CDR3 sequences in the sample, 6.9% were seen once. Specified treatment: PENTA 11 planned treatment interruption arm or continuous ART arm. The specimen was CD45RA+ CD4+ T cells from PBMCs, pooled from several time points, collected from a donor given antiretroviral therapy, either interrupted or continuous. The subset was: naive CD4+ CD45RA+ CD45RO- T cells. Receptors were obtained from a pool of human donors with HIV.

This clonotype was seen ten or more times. The CDR3 is CAWRTTGTDTQYF. Written as DNA, the CDR3 is TGTGCCTGGCGCACAACAGGCACAGATACGCAGTATTTT. The chain joins TRBV30 to TRBJ2-3; no definite D call. The CDR3 is made up of 13 amino acids. Germline V CDR1 and CDR2: GTSNPN, SVGIG (reference sequence). Trimming cost V 5 bases and J 1 base, with 10 bases left between them.

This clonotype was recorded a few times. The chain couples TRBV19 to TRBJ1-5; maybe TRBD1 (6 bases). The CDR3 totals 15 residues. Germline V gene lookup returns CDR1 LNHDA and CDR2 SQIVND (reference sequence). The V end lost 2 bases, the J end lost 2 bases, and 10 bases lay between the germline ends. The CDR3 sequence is CASSIQQGGNQPQHF. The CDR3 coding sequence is TGTGCCAGTAGTATACAACAGGGAGGCAATCAGCCCCAGCATTTT.

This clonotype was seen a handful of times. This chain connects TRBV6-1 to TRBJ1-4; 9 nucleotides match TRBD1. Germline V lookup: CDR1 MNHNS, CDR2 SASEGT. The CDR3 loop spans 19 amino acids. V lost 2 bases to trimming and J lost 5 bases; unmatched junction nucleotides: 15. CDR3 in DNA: TGTGCCAGCAGTGAATTTGCCGGGGACAGGGCGGCGGTAAATGAAAAACTGTTTTTT. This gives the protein CASSEFAGDRAAVNEKLFF.

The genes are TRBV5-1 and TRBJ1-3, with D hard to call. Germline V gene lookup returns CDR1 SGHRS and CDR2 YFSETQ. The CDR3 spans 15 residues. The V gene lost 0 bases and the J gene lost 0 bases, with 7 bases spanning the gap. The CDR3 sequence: CASSLDLFSGNTIYF. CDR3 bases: TGCGCCAGCAGCTTGGACCTGTTCTCTGGAAACACCATATATTTT.

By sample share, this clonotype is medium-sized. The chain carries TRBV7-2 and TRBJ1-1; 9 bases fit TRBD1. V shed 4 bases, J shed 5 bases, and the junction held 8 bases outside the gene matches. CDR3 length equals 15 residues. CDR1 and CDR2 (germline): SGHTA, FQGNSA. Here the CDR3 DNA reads TGTGCCAGCAGCTCTCGCCCGGGACAGGGAACTGAAGCTTTCTTT. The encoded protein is CASSSRPGQGTEAFF. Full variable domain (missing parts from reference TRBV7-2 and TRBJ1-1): GAGVSQSPSNKVTEKGKDVELRCDPISGHTALYWYRQSLGQGLEFLIYFQGNSAPDKSGLPSDRFSAERTGGSVSTLTIQRTQQEDSAVYLCASSSRPGQGTEAFFGQGTRLTVV.

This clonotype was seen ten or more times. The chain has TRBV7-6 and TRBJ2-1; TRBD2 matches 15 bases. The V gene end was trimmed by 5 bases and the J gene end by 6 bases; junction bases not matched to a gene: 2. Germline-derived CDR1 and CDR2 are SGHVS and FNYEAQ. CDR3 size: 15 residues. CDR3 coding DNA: TGTGCCAGCAGCCCGGGACTAGCGGGAGGCAATGAGCAGTTCTTC. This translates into CASSPGLAGGNEQFF.

The CDR3 is CAISRVSGRAIHEQFF. Here the CDR3 DNA reads TGTGCCATCTCTCGGGTTAGCGGGAGGGCCATCCATGAGCAGTTCTTC. V and J are TRBV10-3 and TRBJ2-1; 11 nucleotides agree with TRBD2. The CDR3 runs 16 residues. Trimming took 8 bases from V and 8 from J; bases not matched to a gene: 14. Germline lookup yields CDR1 ENHRY and CDR2 SYGVKD.

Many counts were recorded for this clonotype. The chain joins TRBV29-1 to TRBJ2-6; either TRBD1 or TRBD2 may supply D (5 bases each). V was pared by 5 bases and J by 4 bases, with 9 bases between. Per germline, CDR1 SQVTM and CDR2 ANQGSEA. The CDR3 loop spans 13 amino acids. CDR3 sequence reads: CSVRGPGANVLTF. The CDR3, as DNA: TGCAGCGTTCGGGGCCCCGGGGCCAACGTCCTGACTTTC.

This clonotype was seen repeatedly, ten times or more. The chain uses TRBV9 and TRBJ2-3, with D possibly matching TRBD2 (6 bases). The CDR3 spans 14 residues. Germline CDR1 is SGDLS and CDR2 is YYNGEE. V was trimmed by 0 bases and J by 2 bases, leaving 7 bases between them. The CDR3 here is CASSVGTITDTQYF. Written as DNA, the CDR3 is TGTGCCAGCAGCGTAGGGACTATCACAGATACGCAGTATTTT. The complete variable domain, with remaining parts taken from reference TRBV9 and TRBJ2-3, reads DSGVTQTPKHLITATGQRVTLRCSPRSGDLSVYWYQQSLDQGLQFLIQYYNGEERAKGNILERFSAQQFPDLHSELNLSSLELGDSALYFCASSVGTITDTQYFGPGTRLTVL.

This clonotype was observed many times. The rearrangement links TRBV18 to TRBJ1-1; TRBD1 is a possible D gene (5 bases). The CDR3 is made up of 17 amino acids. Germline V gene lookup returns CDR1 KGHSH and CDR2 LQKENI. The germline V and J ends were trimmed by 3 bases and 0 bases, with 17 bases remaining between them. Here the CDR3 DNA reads TGTGCCAGCTCACCCGCCTTGGGGCGACACATGAACACTGAAGCTTTCTTT. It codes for CASSPALGRHMNTEAFF.

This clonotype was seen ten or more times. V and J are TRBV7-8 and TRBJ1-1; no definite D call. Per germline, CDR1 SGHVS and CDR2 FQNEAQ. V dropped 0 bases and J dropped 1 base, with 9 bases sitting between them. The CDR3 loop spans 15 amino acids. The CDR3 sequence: CASSLAWGANTEAFF. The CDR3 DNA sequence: TGTGCCAGCAGCTTAGCGTGGGGTGCGAACACTGAAGCTTTCTTT. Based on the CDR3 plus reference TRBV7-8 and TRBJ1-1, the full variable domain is GAGVSQSPRYKVAKRGQDVALRCDPISGHVSLFWYQQALGQGPEFLTYFQNEAQLDKSGLPSDRFFAERPEGSVSTLKIQRTQQEDSAVYLCASSLAWGANTEAFFGQGTRLTVV.

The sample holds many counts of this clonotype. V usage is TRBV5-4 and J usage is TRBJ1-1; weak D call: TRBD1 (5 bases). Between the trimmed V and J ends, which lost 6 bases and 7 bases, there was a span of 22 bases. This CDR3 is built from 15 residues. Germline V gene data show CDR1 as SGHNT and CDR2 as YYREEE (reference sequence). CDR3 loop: CASNQNRDGENEAFF. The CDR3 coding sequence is TGTGCCAGCAACCAAAACCGGGACGGGGAAAATGAAGCTTTCTTT.

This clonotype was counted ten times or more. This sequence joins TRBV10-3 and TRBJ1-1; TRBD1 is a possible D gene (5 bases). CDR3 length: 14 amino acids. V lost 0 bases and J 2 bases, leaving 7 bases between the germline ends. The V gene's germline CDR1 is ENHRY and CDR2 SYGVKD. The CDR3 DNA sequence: TGTGCCATCAGTGAGTCTCAGGGTAACACTGAAGCTTTCTTT. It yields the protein CAISESQGNTEAFF.

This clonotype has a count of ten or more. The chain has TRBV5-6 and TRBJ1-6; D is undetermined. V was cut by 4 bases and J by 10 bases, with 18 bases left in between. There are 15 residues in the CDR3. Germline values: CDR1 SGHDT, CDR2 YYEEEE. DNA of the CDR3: TGTGCCAGCAGCCCGCCCGCGTCCGGCCTCTCACCCCTCCACTTT. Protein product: CASSPPASGLSPLHF.

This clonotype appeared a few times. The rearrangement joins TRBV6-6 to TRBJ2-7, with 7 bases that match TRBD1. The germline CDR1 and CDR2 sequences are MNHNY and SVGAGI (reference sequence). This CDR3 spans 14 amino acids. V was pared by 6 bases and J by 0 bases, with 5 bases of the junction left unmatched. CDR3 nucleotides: TGTGCCAGCAGCCCCGACAGGGACTCCTACGAGCAGTACTTC. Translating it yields CASSPDRDSYEQYF.

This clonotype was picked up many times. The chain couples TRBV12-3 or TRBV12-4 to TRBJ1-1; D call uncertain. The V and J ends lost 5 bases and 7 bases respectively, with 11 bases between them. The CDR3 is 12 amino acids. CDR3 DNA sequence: TGTGCCAGCAGTATCTTCCACAGTGAAGCTTTCTTT. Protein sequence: CASSIFHSEAFF.

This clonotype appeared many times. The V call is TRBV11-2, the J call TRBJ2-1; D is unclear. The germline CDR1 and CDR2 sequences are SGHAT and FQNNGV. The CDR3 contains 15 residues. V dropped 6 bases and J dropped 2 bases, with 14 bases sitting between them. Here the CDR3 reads CASSSYRPAYNEQFF. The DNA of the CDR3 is TGTGCCAGCAGTTCATATCGGCCTGCCTACAATGAGCAGTTCTTC.

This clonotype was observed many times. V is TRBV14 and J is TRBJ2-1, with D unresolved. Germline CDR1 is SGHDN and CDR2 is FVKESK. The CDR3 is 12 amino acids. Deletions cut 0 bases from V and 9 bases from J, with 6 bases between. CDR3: CASSQEVGEQFF. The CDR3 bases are TGTGCCAGCAGCCAAGAAGTGGGTGAGCAGTTCTTC.

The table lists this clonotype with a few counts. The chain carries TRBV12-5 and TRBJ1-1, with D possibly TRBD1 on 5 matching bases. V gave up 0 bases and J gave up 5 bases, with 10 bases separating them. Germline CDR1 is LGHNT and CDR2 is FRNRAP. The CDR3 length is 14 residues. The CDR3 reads CASGLVLKGTEAFF. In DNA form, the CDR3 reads TGTGCTAGTGGTTTGGTACTGAAGGGGACTGAAGCTTTCTTT.

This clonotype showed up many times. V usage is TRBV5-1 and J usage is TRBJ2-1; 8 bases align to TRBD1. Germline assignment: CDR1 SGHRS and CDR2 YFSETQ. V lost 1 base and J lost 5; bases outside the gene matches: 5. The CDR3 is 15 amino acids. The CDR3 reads CASSLRQGNNNEQFF. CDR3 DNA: TGCGCCAGCAGCTTGCGACAGGGGAACAACAATGAGCAGTTCTTC. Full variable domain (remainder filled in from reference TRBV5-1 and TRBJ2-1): KAGVTQTPRYLIKTRGQQVTLSCSPISGHRSVSWYQQTPGQGLQFLFEYFSETQRNKGNFPGRFSGRQFSNSRSEMNVSTLELGDSALYLCASSLRQGNNNEQFFGPGTRLTVL.

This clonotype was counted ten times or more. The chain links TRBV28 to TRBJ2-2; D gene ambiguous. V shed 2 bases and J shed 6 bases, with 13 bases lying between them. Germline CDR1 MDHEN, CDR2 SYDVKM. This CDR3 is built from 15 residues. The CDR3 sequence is CASSLVSGLSGELFF. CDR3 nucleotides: TGTGCCAGCAGTTTAGTGTCTGGATTGTCCGGGGAGCTGTTTTTT.

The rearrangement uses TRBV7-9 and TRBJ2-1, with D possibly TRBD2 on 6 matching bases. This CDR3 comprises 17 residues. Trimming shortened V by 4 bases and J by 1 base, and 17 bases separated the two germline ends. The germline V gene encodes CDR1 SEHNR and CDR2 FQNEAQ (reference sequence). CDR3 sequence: CASSSWRDPHSYNEQFF. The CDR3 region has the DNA TGTGCCAGCAGCTCATGGAGGGATCCCCATTCCTACAATGAGCAGTTCTTC.

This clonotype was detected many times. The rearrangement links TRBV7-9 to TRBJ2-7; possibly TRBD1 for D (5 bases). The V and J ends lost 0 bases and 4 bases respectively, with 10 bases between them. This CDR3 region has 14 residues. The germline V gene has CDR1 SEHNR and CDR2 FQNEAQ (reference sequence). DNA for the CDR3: TGTGCCAGCAGCTTAGCAGGGGCGACTTACGAGCAGTACTTC. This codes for CASSLAGATYEQYF.

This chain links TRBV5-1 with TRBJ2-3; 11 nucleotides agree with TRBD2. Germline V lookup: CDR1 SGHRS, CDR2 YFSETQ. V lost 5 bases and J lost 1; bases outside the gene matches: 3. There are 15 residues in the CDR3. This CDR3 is CASSKTSGGTDTQYF. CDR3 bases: TGCGCCAGCAGTAAGACTAGCGGGGGCACAGATACGCAGTATTTT. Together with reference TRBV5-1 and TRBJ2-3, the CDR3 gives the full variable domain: KAGVTQTPRYLIKTRGQQVTLSCSPISGHRSVSWYQQTPGQGLQFLFEYFSETQRNKGNFPGRFSGRQFSNSRSEMNVSTLELGDSALYLCASSKTSGGTDTQYFGPGTRLTVL.

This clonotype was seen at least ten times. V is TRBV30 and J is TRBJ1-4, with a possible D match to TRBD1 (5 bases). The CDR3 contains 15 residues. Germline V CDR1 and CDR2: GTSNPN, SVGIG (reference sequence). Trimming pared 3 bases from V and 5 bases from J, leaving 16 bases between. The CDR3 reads CAWRATGTENEKLFF. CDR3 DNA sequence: TGTGCCTGGAGGGCCACCGGGACGGAGAATGAAAAACTGTTTTTT.

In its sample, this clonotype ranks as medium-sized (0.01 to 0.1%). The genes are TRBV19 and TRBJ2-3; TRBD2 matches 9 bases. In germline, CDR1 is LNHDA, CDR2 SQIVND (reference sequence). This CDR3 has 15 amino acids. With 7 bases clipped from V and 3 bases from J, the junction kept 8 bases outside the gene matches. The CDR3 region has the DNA TGTGCCAGTACAAGTAGCGGGAGCTGGACAGATACGCAGTATTTT. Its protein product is CASTSSGSWTDTQYF.

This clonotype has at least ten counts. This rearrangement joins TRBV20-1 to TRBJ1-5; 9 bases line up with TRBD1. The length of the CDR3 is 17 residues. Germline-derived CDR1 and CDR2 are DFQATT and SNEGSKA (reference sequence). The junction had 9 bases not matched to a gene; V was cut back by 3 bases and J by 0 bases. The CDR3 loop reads CSARATGTGYSNQPQHF. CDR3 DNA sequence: TGCAGTGCTAGGGCTACCGGGACAGGGTATAGCAATCAGCCCCAGCATTTT.